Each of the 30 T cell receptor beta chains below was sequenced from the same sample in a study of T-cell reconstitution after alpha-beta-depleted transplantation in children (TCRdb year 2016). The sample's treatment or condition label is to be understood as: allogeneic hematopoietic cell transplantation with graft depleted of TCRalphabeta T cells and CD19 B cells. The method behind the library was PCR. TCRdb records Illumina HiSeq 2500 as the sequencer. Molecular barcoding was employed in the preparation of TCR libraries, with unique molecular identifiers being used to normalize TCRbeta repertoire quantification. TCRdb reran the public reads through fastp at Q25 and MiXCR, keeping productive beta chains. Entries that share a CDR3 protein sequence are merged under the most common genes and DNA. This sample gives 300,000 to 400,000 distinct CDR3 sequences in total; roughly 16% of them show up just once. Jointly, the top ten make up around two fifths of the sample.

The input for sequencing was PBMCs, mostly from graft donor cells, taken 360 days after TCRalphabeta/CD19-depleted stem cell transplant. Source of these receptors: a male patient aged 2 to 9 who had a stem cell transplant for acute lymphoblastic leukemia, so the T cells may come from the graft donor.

The CDR3 coding sequence is TGTGCCAGCAGACTGGGACTTTATGGCTACACCTTC. This codes for CASRLGLYGYTF. This chain connects TRBV27 to TRBJ1-2; possibly TRBD1 for D (5 bases). CDR3 length: 12 residues. V was pared by 6 bases and J by 5 bases, with 10 bases between. The germline V gene encodes CDR1 MNHEY and CDR2 SMNVEV (reference sequence).

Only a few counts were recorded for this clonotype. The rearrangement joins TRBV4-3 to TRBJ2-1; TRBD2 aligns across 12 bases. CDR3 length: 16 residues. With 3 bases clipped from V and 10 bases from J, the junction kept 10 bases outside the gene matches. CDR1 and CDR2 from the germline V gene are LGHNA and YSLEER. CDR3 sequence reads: CASSHLGLAGLGEQFF. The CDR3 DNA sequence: TGCGCCAGCAGCCACTTGGGACTAGCGGGCTTGGGCGAGCAGTTCTTC.

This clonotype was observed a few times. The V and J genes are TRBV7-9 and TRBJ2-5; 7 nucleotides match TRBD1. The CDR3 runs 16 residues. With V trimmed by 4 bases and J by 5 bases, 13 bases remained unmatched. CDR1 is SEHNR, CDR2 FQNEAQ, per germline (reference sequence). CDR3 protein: CASSSLYRGFLETQYF. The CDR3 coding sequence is TGTGCCAGCAGCTCCCTTTACAGGGGATTTTTGGAGACCCAGTACTTC.

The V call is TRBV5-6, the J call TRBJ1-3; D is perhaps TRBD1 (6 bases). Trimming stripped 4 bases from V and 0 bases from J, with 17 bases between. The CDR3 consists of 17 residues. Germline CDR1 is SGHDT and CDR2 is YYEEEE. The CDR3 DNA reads TGTGCCAGCAGCAAGCGGAGGGGGTCACGCTCTGGAAACACCATATATTTT. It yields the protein CASSKRRGSRSGNTIYF.

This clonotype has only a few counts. The CDR3 nucleotides read TGTGCCAGCAGCTTCCAGCGGAGAGGTGGCGAGCAGTACTTC. As protein: CASSFQRRGGEQYF. The rearrangement links TRBV7-9 to TRBJ2-7; tentative D call: TRBD2 (5 bases). The germline V gene has CDR1 SEHNR and CDR2 FQNEAQ (reference sequence). The CDR3 runs to 14 residues. The V gene lost 3 bases and the J gene lost 6 bases, with 15 bases spanning the gap.

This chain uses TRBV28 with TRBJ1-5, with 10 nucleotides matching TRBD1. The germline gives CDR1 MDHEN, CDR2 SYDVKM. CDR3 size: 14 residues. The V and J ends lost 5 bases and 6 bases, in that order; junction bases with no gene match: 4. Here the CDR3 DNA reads TGTGCCAGCAGTAAAGACAGGGGGCGTCAGCCCCAGCATTTT. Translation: CASSKDRGRQPQHF.

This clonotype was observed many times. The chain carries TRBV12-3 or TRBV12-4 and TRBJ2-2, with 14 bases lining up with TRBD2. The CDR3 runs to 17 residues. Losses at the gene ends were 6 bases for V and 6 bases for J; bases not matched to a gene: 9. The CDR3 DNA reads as TGTGCCAGCAGCTCCCTGACTAGCGGGAGGGCCGCCGGGGAGCTGTTTTTT. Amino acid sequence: CASSSLTSGRAAGELFF.

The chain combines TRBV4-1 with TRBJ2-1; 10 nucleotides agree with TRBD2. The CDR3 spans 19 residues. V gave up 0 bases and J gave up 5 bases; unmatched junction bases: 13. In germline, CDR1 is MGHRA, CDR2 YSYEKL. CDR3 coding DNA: TGCGCCAGCAGCCAAGAAGTCCTAGCGGGAGCTAGGGTCCACAATGAGCAGTTCTTC. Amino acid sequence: CASSQEVLAGARVHNEQFF.

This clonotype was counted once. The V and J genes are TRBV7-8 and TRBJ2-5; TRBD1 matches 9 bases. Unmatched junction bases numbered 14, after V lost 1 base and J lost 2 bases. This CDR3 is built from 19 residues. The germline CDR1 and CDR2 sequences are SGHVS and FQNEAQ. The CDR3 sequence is CASSLEAIGPGQGQETQYF. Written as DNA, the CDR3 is TGTGCCAGCAGCTTAGAAGCCATCGGCCCGGGACAGGGACAAGAGACCCAGTACTTC.

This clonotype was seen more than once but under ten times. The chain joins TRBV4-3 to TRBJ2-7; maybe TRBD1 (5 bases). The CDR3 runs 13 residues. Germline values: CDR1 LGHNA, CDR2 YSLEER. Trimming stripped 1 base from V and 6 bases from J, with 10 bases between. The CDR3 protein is CASSQGRGPEQYF. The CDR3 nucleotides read TGCGCCAGCAGCCAAGGAAGGGGTCCCGAGCAGTACTTC.

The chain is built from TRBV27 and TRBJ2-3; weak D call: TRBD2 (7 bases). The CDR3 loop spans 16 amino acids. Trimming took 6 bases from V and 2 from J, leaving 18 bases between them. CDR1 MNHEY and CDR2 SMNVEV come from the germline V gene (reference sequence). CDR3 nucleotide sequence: TGTGCCAGCAGGAGAAACAGCGGGACAAACACAGATACGCAGTATTTT. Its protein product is CASRRNSGTNTDTQYF.

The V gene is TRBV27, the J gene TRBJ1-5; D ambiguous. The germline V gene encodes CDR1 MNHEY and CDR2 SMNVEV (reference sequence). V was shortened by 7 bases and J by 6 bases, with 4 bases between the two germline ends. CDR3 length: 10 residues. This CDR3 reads CASTRQPQHF. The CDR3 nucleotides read TGTGCCAGCACTCGTCAGCCCCAGCATTTT.

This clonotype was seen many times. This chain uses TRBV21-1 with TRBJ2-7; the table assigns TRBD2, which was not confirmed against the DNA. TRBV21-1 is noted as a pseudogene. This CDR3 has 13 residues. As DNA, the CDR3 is TGTGCCAGCAGCCCTAACCTGGAGGGACTGAGACTGGTC. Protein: CASSPNLEGLRLV.

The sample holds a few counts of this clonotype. The CDR3 DNA follows: TGTGCCAGCAGAACGGCCTACAATGAGCAGTTCTTC. It translates to CASRTAYNEQFF. The chain carries TRBV6-2 or TRBV6-3 and TRBJ2-1; D call uncertain. The length of the CDR3 is 12 residues. Germline assignment: CDR1 MNHEY and CDR2 SVGEGT. Trimming cost V 6 bases and J 2 bases, with 5 bases left between them.

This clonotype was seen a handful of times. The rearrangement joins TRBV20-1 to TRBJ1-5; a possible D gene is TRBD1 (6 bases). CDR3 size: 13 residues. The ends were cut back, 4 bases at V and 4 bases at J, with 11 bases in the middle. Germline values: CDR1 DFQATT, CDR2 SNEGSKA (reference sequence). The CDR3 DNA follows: TGCAGTGCTACAGGGACAATTAATCAGCCCCAGCATTTT. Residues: CSATGTINQPQHF.

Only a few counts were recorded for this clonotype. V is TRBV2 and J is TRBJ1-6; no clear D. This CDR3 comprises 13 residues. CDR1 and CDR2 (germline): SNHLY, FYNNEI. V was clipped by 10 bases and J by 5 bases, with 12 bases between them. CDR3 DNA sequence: TGTGCCACCTGGACGGCGGATAATTCACCCCTCCACTTT. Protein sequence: CATWTADNSPLHF.

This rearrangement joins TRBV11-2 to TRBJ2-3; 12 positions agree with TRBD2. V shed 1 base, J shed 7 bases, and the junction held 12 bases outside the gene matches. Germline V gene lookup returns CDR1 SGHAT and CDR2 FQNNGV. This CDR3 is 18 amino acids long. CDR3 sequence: CASSLGVGLAGYGNTQYF. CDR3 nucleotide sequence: TGTGCCAGCAGCTTAGGTGTAGGACTAGCGGGGTATGGAAATACGCAGTATTTT.

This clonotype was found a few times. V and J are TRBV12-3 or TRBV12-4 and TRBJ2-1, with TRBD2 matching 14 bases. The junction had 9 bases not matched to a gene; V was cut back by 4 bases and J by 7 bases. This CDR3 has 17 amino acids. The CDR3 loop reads CASSSQTSGRAINEQFF. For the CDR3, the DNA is TGTGCCAGCAGTTCCCAGACTAGCGGGAGGGCCATTAATGAGCAGTTCTTC.

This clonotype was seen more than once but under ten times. CDR3 DNA: TGCAGCGTTGAAGAGGGCGTGACAGGGGGCCTTCCCCCTTACTACGAGCAGTACTTC. Its protein is CSVEEGVTGGLPPYYEQYF. The chain uses TRBV29-1 and TRBJ2-7, with 10 bases lining up with TRBD1. Germline CDR1 is SQVTM and CDR2 is ANQGSEA. V was clipped by 0 bases and J by 3 bases; unmatched bases: 17. The CDR3 has 19 amino acids.

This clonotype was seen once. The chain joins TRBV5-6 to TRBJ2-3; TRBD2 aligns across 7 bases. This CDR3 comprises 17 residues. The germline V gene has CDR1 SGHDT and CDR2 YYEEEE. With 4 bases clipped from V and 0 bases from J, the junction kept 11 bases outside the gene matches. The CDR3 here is CASSLLTRTRSTDTQYF. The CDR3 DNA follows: TGTGCCAGCAGCCTTCTGACAAGGACTAGAAGCACAGATACGCAGTATTTT.

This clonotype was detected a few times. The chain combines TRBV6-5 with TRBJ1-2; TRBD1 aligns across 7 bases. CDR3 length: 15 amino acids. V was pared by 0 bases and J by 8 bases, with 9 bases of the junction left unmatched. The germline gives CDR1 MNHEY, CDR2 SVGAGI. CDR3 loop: CASSYSLRTGGGYTF. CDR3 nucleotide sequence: TGTGCCAGCAGTTACTCGCTTCGGACAGGAGGAGGCTACACCTTC.

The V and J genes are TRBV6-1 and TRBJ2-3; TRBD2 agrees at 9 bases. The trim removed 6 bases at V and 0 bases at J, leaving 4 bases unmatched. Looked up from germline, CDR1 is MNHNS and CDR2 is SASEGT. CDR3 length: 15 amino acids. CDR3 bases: TGTGCCAGCAGCCTAGCGGGGATTAGCACAGATACGCAGTATTTT. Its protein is CASSLAGISTDTQYF.

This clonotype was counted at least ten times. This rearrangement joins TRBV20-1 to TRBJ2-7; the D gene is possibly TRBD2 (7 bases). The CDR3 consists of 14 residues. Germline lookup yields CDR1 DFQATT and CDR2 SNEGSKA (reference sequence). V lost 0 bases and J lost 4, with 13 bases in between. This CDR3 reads CSARDPRGGYEQYF. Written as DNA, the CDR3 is TGCAGTGCTAGAGATCCGAGGGGGGGGTACGAGCAGTACTTC.

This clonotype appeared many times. CDR3 nucleotides: TGTGCCAGCAGTTTCGGACAGGGGAGCAATAACGGGGAGCTGTTTTTT. Translated: CASSFGQGSNNGELFF. The rearrangement joins TRBV12-3 or TRBV12-4 to TRBJ2-2; TRBD1 matches at 9 bases. V gave up 3 bases and J gave up 7 bases; unmatched junction bases: 9. The CDR3 has 16 residues.

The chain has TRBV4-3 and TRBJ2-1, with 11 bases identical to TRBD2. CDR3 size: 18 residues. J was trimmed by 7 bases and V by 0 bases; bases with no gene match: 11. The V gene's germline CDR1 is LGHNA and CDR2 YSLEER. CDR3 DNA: TGCGCCAGCAGCCAAGAAGTCTTTGGACTAGCGGGCGGTAATGAGCAGTTCTTC. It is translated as CASSQEVFGLAGGNEQFF.

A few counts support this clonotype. The chain's CDR3 is CASSWGGGYEQFF. CDR3 DNA: TGTGCCAGCAGTTGGGGGGGAGGCTATGAGCAGTTCTTC. The rearrangement joins TRBV12-3 or TRBV12-4 to TRBJ2-1; 7 nucleotides align to TRBD2. This CDR3 is 13 amino acids long. The J segment lost 8 bases and the V segment lost 4 bases, leaving 5 bases of the junction unmatched.

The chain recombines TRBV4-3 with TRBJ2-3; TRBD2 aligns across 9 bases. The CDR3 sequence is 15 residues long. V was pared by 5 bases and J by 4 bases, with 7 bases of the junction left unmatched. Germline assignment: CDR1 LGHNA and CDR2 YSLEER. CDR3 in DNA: TGCGCCAGCAGCGATCGCGGGAGGGCCCCAGATACGCAGTATTTT. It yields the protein CASSDRGRAPDTQYF.

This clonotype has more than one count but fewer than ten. The CDR3 nucleotides read TGTGCCAGCAGGGTAGCGGACTCACCCTACGAGCAGTACTTC. Translating gives CASRVADSPYEQYF. The chain links TRBV28 to TRBJ2-7; tentatively, D is TRBD2 (6 bases). Trimming took 6 bases from V and 2 from J, leaving 14 bases between them. The CDR3 has 14 residues. Germline CDR1 and CDR2: MDHEN and SYDVKM.

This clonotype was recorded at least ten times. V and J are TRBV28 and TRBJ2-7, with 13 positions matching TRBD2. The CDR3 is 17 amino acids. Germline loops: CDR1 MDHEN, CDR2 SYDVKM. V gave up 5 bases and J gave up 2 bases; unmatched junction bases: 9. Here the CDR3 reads CASSPGTSGTKTYEQYF. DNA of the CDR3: TGTGCCAGCAGTCCTGGGACTAGCGGGACCAAAACCTACGAGCAGTACTTC.

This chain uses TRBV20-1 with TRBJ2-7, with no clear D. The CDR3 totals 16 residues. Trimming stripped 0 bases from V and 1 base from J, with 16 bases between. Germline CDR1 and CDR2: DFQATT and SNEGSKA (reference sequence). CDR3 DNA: TGCAGTGCTAGAGATGCGGCTAGTGAAGTGTCCTACGAGCAGTACTTC. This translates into CSARDAASEVSYEQYF.